This TCR beta chain appears in the sequencing data of a study of cytotoxic CD8 clonotypes in ibrutinib-treated CLL (dated by TCRdb to the early 2020s). About the study as a whole: The cohort had 11 relapsed/refractory and approximately 15 treatment-naive patients; roughly 18 were IGHV unmutated. Responses were partial in 24 patients and complete in 2; after median approximately 69 months follow-up, around 14 stayed in remission and roughly twelve progressed. Samples at response were collected after a median of roughly 13 months of treatment, with a range of about 6 to 36 months. On average, each sample yielded some 250,000 productive templates and 80,000 to 95,000 productive rearrangements. Of the 90 or so participants in the trial, about two dozen had longitudinal samples available. Cryopreserved peripheral blood mononuclear cells were collected before treatment, at response, and at either disease progression or sustained remission. All remission and progressive disease samples were collected while patients were still receiving ibrutinib.

Reading the label with the study, this specimen's time point is: roughly 12 months on ibrutinib. For TCR beta library preparation, approximately 2 micrograms of genomic DNA was extracted from cryopreserved PBMCs. High-throughput TCR beta sequencing was performed on longitudinal blood samples from CLL patients receiving ibrutinib monotherapy. The patients took part in an open-label, single-center phase 2 trial of ibrutinib monotherapy. V and J lose 4 bases and 0 bases, and a span of 14 bases separates them. The germline V gene sets CDR1 to ENHRY and CDR2 to SYGVKD. Including the terminal cysteine and phenylalanine, the CDR3 comprises 16 residues. The read is trimmed to its CDR3 DNA, 48 bases read in frame from base 1. With respect to this clone: Its antigen specificity is not known. No base quality values were provided; no much bigger clone lies one nucleotide off.

The goal of deep resolution MiSeq sequencing was a depth between 1 in 1 million and 1 in 200,000 T cells, and coverage averaged 10x per clonotype. The immunoSEQ hsTCRB Kit was used to generate the TCR beta libraries. As for the original processing: ImmunoSEQ Data Assistant and ImmunoSEQ Analyzer were used for data analysis, and V, D and J genes were assigned according to IMGT definitions. Clonality, which ranges from 0 to 1, was calculated by subtracting the normalized Shannon entropy of productive rearrangement frequencies from one. Public clonotype analysis was restricted to overrepresented clonotypes comprising at least 0.05% of each patient's repertoire. Approximately 13 age-matched healthy donor repertoires from immuneACCESS served as clonality controls. TCRdb holds this immuneACCESS table with in-frame rearrangements only. Some clones are missing; in checked studies, unresolved V genes explain under half, and the rest has no known cause. That table is the source of V, J and clone size, and D and trimming were worked out from the DNA. The sample table shows 45,000 or so clones, and nearly 70% are seen once. The leading ten clones occupy roughly 12% of the sample.

General findings and caveats noted by the study authors: At baseline, clonality was higher than in age-matched healthy donors and showed a strong correlation with circulating CD8+ T-cell counts. Public clonotypes were rare and either shrank or stayed stable during treatment, and the rise in clonality at ibrutinib response reflected expansion of private clonotypes. Lymph node repertoires were not examined, and the timing of sampling was not matched between patients in sustained remission and those whose disease progressed. Clonality rose at ibrutinib response, remained stable during sustained remission, and dropped back toward baseline at progression.

The V and J segments used are TRBV10-3 and TRBJ2-3, with no confidently assigned D gene. Sequenced material: PBMCs, taken after 12 months of ibrutinib treatment. The clonotype was recovered from a human donor with chronic lymphocytic leukemia. CDR3 loop: CAISALGFTSTDTQYF. The bases read TGTGCCATCAGTGCCCTAGGATTTACTAGCACAGATACGCAGTATTTT.